This T cell receptor beta chain was retrieved from a study of radiotherapy plus CTLA-4 blockade in lung cancer. Study-wide context: Among all patients, 18% showed objective responses, while approximately 30% had disease control.

On this clone: Its antigen is unknown.

Notes on the study in general: TCR clones of tumor origin grew in blood after radiotherapy plus ipilimumab. Reports state that early shifts in blood T cell clones, with interferon-beta, best predicted response.

Sequencing used immunoSEQ multiplex PCR; TCRdb keeps in-frame clones, though not all of them. The sample holds tens of thousands of clones, about three quarters seen once. Alongside CTLA-4 blockade with ipilimumab, patients with chemo-refractory metastatic non-small-cell lung cancer received focal radiation. The V end was cut by 4 bases, the J end by 4 bases, with 11 bases between. The germline V gene encodes CDR1 MNHEY and CDR2 SVGAGI. CDR3 length: 14 residues. The sequencing here drew on peripheral blood, taken from a patient treated with radiotherapy plus ipilimumab. This receptor was identified in a human donor with non-small cell lung cancer whose response to radiotherapy plus ipilimumab could not be evaluated. The gene calls are TRBV6-5 and TRBJ2-1, with D perhaps matching TRBD2 (6 bases). CDR3 coding DNA: TGTGCCAGCAGTTTTTCCGGGGGTTACAATGAGCAGTTCTTC. It encodes CASSFSGGYNEQFF.